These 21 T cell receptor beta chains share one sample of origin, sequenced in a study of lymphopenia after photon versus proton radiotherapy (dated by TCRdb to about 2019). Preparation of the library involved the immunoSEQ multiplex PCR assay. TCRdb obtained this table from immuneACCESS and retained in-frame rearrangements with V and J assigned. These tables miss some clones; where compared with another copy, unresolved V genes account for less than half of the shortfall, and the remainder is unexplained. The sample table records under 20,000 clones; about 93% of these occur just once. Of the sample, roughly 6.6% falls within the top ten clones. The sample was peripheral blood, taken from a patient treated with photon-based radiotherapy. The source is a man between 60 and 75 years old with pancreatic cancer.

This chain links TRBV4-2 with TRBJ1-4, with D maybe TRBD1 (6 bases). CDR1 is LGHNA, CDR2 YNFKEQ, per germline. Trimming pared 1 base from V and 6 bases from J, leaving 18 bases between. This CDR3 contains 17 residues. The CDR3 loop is CASSQVGGSRGDEKLFF. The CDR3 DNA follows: TGTGCCAGCAGCCAAGTAGGGGGGAGCAGGGGAGATGAAAAACTGTTTTTT.

The CDR3 bases are TGTGCCAGCAGCTTAGGTGGACAGTTCACAGATACGCAGTATTTT. Protein: CASSLGGQFTDTQYF. The rearrangement joins TRBV7-2 to TRBJ2-3, with D possibly being TRBD1 (6 bases). Germline V lookup: CDR1 SGHTA, CDR2 FQGNSA. V was clipped by 1 base and J by 2 bases, with 10 bases between them. The CDR3 is 15 amino acids.

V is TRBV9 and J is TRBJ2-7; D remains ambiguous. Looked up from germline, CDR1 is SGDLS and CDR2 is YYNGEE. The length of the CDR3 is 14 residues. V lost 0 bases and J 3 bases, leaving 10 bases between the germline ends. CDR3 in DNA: TGTGCCAGCAGCGTAGGTCAAGGGAACTACGAGCAGTACTTC. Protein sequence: CASSVGQGNYEQYF.

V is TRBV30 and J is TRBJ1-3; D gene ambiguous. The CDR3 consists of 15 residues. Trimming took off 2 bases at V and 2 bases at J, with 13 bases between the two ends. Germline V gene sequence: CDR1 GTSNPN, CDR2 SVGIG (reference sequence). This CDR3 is CAWSRELIPGNTIYF. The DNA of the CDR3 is TGTGCCTGGAGTCGGGAATTGATACCTGGAAACACCATATATTTT. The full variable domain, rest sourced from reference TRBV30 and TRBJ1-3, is SQTIHQWPATLVQPVGSPLSLECTVEGTSNPNLYWYRQAAGRGLQLLFYSVGIGQISSEVPQNLSASRPQDRQFILSSKKLLLSDSGFYLCAWSRELIPGNTIYFGEGSWLTVV.

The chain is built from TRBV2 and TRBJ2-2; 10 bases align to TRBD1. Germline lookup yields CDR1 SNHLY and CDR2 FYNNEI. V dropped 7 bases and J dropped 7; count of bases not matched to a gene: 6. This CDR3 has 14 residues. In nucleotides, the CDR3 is TGTGCCAGCAAAAGGGGACAGGGGAACGGGGAGCTGTTTTTT. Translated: CASKRGQGNGELFF.

CDR3 nucleotide sequence: TGTGCCAGCAGTCAGAGCAGGGGACCCTACACCGGGGAGCTGTTTTTT. Translating gives CASSQSRGPYTGELFF. V and J are TRBV7-9 and TRBJ2-2; tentative D call: TRBD1 (6 bases). The CDR3 is 16 amino acids. V lost 6 bases to trimming and J lost 3 bases, with 17 bases between them. Germline values: CDR1 SEHNR, CDR2 FQNEAQ (reference sequence). Together with reference TRBV7-9 and TRBJ2-2, the CDR3 gives the full variable domain: DTGVSQNPRHKITKRGQNVTFRCDPISEHNRLYWYRQTLGQGPEFLTYFQNEAQLEKSRLLSDRFSAERPKGSFSTLEIQRTEQGDSAMYLCASSQSRGPYTGELFFGEGSRLTVL.

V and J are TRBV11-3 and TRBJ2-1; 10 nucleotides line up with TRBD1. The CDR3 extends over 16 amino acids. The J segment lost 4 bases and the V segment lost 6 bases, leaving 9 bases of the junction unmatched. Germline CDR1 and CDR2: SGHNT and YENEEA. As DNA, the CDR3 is TGTGCCAGCAGTTGGGGCACGGGACAGGGGTACAATGAGCAGTTCTTC. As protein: CASSWGTGQGYNEQFF.

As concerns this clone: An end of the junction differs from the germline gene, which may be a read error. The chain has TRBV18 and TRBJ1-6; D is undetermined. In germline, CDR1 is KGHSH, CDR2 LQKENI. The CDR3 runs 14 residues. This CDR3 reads CASSPPLGDSPLYF. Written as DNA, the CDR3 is TGTGCCAGCTCACCACCCTTAGGCGACTCACCCCTCTACTTT.

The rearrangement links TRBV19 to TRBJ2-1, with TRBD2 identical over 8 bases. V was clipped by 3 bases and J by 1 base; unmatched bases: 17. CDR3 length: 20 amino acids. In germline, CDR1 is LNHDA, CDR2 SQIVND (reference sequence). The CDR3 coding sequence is TGTGCCAGTAGTATTCGGGGCTCAGCGGGGGCCTCCAGATCCTACAATGAGCAGTTCTTC. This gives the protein CASSIRGSAGASRSYNEQFF.

The CDR3 sequence: CSVGDPGQGAWGYTF. Written as DNA, the CDR3 is TGCAGCGTTGGTGATCCCGGACAGGGGGCATGGGGCTACACCTTC. This chain connects TRBV29-1 to TRBJ1-2; 11 bases map to TRBD1. CDR1 SQVTM and CDR2 ANQGSEA come from the germline V gene. This CDR3 region has 15 residues. V lost 4 bases and J lost 8; bases outside the gene matches: 12.

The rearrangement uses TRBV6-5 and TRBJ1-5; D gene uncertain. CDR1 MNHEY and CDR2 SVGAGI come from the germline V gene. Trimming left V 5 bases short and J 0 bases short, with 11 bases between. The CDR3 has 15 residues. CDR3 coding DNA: TGTGCCAGCAGTCGCGACCCTTATAGCAATCAGCCCCAGCATTTT. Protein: CASSRDPYSNQPQHF.

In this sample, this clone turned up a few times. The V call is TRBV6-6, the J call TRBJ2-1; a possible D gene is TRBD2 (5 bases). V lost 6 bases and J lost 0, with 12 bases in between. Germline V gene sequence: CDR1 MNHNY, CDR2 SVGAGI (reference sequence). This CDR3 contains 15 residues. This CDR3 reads CASSPLEVSYNEQFF. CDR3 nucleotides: TGTGCCAGCAGCCCTCTGGAGGTCTCCTACAATGAGCAGTTCTTC.

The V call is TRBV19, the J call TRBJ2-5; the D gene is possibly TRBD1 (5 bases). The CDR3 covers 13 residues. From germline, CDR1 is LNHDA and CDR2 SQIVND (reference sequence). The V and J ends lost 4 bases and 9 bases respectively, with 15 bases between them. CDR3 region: CASSTGHRGSQYF. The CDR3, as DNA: TGTGCCAGTAGTACCGGACACCGCGGCTCCCAGTACTTC. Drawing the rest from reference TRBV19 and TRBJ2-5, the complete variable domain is DGGITQSPKYLFRKEGQNVTLSCEQNLNHDAMYWYRQDPGQGLRLIYYSQIVNDFQKGDIAEGYSVSREKKESFPLTVTSAQKNPTAFYLCASSTGHRGSQYFGPGTRLLVL.

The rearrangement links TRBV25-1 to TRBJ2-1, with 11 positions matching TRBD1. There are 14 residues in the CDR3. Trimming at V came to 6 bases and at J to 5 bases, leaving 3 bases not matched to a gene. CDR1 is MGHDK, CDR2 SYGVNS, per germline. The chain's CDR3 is CASRRTGGHNEQFF. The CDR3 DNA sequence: TGTGCCAGCAGGAGGACAGGGGGCCACAATGAGCAGTTCTTC.

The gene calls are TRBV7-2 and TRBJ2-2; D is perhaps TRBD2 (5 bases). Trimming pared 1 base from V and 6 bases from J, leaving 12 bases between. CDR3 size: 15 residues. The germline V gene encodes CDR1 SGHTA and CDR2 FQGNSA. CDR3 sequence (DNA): TGTGCCAGCAGCTTAGTTAGCGCCGGGGCCGGGGAGCTGTTTTTT. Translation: CASSLVSAGAGELFF.

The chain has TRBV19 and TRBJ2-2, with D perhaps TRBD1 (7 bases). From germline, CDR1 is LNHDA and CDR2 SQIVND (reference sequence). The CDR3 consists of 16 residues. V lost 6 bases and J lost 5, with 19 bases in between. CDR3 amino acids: CASRAQGGRGTGELFF. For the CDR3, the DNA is TGTGCCAGTAGGGCCCAGGGGGGCCGCGGGACCGGGGAGCTGTTTTTT.

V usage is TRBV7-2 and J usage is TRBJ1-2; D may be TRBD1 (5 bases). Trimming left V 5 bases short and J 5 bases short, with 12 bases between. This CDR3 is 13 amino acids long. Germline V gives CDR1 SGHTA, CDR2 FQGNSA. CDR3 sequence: CASSREGNYGYTF. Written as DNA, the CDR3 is TGTGCCAGCAGCCGGGAGGGGAATTATGGCTACACCTTC. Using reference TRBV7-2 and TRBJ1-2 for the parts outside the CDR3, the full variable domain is GAGVSQSPSNKVTEKGKDVELRCDPISGHTALYWYRQSLGQGLEFLIYFQGNSAPDKSGLPSDRFSAERTGGSVSTLTIQRTQQEDSAVYLCASSREGNYGYTFGSGTRLTVV.

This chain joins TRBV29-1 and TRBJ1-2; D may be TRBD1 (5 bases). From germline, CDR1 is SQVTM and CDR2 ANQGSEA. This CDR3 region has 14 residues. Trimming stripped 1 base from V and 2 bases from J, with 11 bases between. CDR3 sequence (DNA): TGCAGCGTTGAAGTCAGGGTACAAAACTATGGCTACACCTTC. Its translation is CSVEVRVQNYGYTF.

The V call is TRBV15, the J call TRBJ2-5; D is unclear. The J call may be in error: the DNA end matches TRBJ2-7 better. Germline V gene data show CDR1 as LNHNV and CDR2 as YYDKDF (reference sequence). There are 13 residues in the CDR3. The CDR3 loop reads CATSRGAQYEQYF. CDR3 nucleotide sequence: TGTGCCACCAGCAGAGGCGCCCAATACGAGCAGTACTTC.

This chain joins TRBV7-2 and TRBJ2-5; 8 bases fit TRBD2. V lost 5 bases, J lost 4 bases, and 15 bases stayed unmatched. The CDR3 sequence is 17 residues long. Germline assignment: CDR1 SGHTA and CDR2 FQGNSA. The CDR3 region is CASSRYNGGASGETQYF. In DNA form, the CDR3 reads TGTGCCAGCAGCCGATATAACGGGGGGGCAAGTGGAGAGACCCAGTACTTC.

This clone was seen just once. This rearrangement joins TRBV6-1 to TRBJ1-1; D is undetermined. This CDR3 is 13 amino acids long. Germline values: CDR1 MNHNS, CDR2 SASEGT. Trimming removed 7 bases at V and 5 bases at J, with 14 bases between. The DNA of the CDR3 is TGTGCCAGCATTCGAGAAAGGAGAACTGAAGCTTTCTTT. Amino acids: CASIRERRTEAFF.